The sequence of this TCR beta chain was determined in a study of yellow fever vaccine responses in identical twins. Overall study results and limits: Reported findings indicate that twins' vaccine T cell responses seemed partially convergent, partially personalized.

Trimming cost V 6 bases and J 0 bases, with 14 bases left between them. CDR1 and CDR2 from the germline V gene are ENHRY and SYGVKD. This CDR3 has 15 residues. TCRdb called the RT-PCR reads again in MiXCR, with one record for every CDR3 protein. The sample comprises 2,000 or so distinct CDR3 sequences, less than 90% of which are singletons, and around 3.6% rests with the top ten. For this clonotype: The antigen remains undetermined.

This sequence joins TRBV10-3 and TRBJ1-1; D is undetermined. This clonotype was sampled from a woman between 18 and 29 years old who received the yellow fever vaccine. Sequences were derived from T cells from blood (PBMCs), unsorted or a sorted subset (not recorded which), sampled before or after yellow fever vaccination (not recorded which). The chain's CDR3 is CAIRDTGGVNTEAFF. CDR3 in DNA: TGTGCCATCAGAGACACGGGAGGAGTGAACACTGAAGCTTTCTTT.